This TCR beta chain was identified during a study of shared T cell receptors in the human thymus. Germline lookup yields CDR1 LNHNV and CDR2 YYDKDF (reference sequence). The junction had 11 bases not matched to a gene; V was cut back by 2 bases and J by 5 bases. CDR3 size: 17 residues. Produced via immunoSEQ multiplex PCR; TCRdb's table is partial and in-frame only. The sample has about 660,000 clones; 87% are singletons. These data also formed part of another study, on human thymus T cells.

The chain uses TRBV15 and TRBJ1-4; 7 bases match TRBD1. The sample taken for sequencing was thymocytes. The clonotype originates from a boy under two years old with a congenital heart defect. DNA of the CDR3: TGTGCCACCAGCAGACCCCCAGACAGGGCCCGAAATGAAAAACTGTTTTTT. Translated: CATSRPPDRARNEKLFF.